The 9 T cell receptor beta chains below come from one sample, sequenced in a study of vaccination and CD4 T cells after COVID-19 (dated by TCRdb to about 2022). No cognate antigen is known for these TCRs. Receptors were amplified or captured by PCR. This sample was sequenced with an Illumina iSeq 100. DNA from cultured CD4+ T cells was subjected to TCR sequencing with the Oncomine TCR Beta short-read assay at the Johns Hopkins FTIC core. TCRdb trimmed the raw reads at Q25, called clones with MiXCR and kept productive beta chains. One record per CDR3 amino acid sequence lists the most common genes and DNA. The sample records about 24,000 distinct CDR3 sequences, around 42% of which are singletons. The leading ten clones occupy 4.1% of the sample. The time point label, as the study defines it: late sampling 161 to 241 days after vaccination in three convalescent patients. In the paper's terms, the treatment or condition label means: approximately nine-day PBMC culture with coronavirus spike peptide pools or control peptides (ViraFEST assay).

The sequenced sample was CD4+ T cells from blood, cultured in vitro, obtained about 7 months after SARS-CoV-2 vaccination. Receptor source: a human donor who had recovered from COVID-19.

This clonotype was detected only a few times. The chain has TRBV7-2 and TRBJ2-5; D gene uncertain. Trimming stripped 5 bases from V and 2 bases from J, with 3 bases between. In germline, CDR1 is SGHTA, CDR2 FQGNSA. The CDR3 is 11 residues long. CDR3 sequence (DNA): TGTGCCAGCAGCCAACAAGAGACCCAGTACTTC. Translating gives CASSQQETQYF.

The chain links TRBV29-1 to TRBJ1-5; D perhaps matches TRBD1 (6 bases). Per germline, CDR1 SQVTM and CDR2 ANQGSEA. The V gene lost 6 bases and the J gene lost 2 bases, with 17 bases spanning the gap. This CDR3 region has 15 residues. This CDR3 reads CSVGIAGAGNQPQHF. The CDR3 DNA follows: TGCAGCGTAGGGATTGCGGGGGCAGGCAATCAGCCCCAGCATTTT.

This clonotype has a single count. The chain carries TRBV24-1 and TRBJ2-7, with 9 bases matching TRBD2. Germline trimming cut 5 bases from V and 4 bases from J; bases unmatched to any gene: 11. The CDR3 has 16 amino acids. Germline CDR1 reads KGHDR; CDR2 reads SFDVKD. The DNA for the CDR3 is TGTGCCACCAGTGGTGGGACGTCTAGCGGGATGTACGAGCAGTACTTC. Protein product: CATSGGTSSGMYEQYF.

This clonotype has only a few counts. The V and J genes are TRBV20-1 and TRBJ2-1; maybe TRBD2 (5 bases). The CDR3 is 13 residues long. The germline V and J ends were trimmed by 3 bases and 3 bases, with 9 bases remaining between them. The germline V gene has CDR1 DFQATT and CDR2 SNEGSKA (reference sequence). The CDR3 reads CSARVTSYNEQFF. The DNA of the CDR3 is TGCAGTGCTAGGGTTACTAGCTACAATGAGCAGTTCTTC.

V gene TRBV7-2 combines with J gene TRBJ1-6; D gene ambiguous. The CDR3 extends over 12 amino acids. Germline V gene sequence: CDR1 SGHTA, CDR2 FQGNSA. Trimming took off 5 bases at V and 8 bases at J, with 7 bases between the two ends. CDR3 loop: CASSPQYSPLHF. The CDR3 coding sequence is TGTGCCAGCAGCCCGCAGTATTCACCCCTCCACTTT.

This rearrangement joins TRBV24-1 to TRBJ2-1; 10 bases agree with TRBD2. The length of the CDR3 is 17 residues. The J segment lost 8 bases and the V segment lost 3 bases, leaving 12 bases of the junction unmatched. Germline V gene sequence: CDR1 KGHDR, CDR2 SFDVKD. For the CDR3, the DNA is TGTGCCACCAGTGATATCGGTGGGACTAGCGCCAGCCATGAGCAGTTCTTC. The encoded protein is CATSDIGGTSASHEQFF.

The CDR3 coding sequence is TGTGCCAGCAGTGAGCTGACAGCGAACAGGGAGACCCAGTACTTC. Protein product: CASSELTANRETQYF. The chain carries TRBV2 and TRBJ2-5; D may be TRBD1 (5 bases). CDR1 is SNHLY, CDR2 FYNNEI, per germline. This CDR3 comprises 15 residues. Trimming took off 3 bases at V and 5 bases at J, with 16 bases between the two ends.

This clonotype was found a few times. The chain has TRBV6-1 and TRBJ1-5; 7 positions match TRBD1. The germline V gene has CDR1 MNHNS and CDR2 SASEGT. The J segment lost 5 bases and the V segment lost 5 bases, leaving 9 bases of the junction unmatched. There are 15 residues in the CDR3. The CDR3 coding sequence is TGTGCCAGCAGTCTTATCCCGACAGGGCATCAGCCCCAGCATTTT. This translates into CASSLIPTGHQPQHF.

This chain links TRBV20-1 with TRBJ1-2; no firm D call. CDR1 and CDR2 from the germline V gene are DFQATT and SNEGSKA (reference sequence). The CDR3 runs 12 residues. The V end lost 3 bases, the J end lost 2 bases, and 7 bases lay between the germline ends. CDR3 DNA sequence: TGCAGTGCTAGGCGGATCAACTATGGCTACACCTTC. Protein product: CSARRINYGYTF.